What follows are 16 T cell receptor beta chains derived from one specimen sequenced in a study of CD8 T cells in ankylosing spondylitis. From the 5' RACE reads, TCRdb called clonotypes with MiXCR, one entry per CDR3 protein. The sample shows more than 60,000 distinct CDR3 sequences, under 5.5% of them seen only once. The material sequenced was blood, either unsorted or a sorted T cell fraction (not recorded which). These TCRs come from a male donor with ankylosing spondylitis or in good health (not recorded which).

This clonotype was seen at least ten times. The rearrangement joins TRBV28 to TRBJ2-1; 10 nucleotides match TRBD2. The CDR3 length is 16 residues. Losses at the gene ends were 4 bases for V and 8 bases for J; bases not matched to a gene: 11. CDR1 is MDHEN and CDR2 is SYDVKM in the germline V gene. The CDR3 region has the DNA TGTGCCAGCAGTTCCCTAGCGGGGGCCCTATGGGATGAGCAGTTCTTC. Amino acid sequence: CASSSLAGALWDEQFF.

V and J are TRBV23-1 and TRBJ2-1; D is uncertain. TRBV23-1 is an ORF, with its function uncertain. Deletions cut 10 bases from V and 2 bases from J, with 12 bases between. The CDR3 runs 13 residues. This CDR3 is CAMDQGTYNEQFF. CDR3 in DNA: TGCGCCATGGACCAAGGCACCTACAATGAGCAGTTCTTC.

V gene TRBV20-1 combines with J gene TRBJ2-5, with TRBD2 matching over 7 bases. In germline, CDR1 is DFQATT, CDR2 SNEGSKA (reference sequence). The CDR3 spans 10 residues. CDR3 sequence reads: CSLYRGAQYF. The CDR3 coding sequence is TGCAGCCTATACCGGGGGGCCCAGTACTTC.

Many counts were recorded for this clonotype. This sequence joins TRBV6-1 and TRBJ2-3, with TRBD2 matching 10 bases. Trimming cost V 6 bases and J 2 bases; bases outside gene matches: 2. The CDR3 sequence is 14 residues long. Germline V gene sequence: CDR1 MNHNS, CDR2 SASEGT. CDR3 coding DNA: TGTGCCAGCAGACTAGCGGGGCTCACAGATACGCAGTATTTT. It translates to CASRLAGLTDTQYF.

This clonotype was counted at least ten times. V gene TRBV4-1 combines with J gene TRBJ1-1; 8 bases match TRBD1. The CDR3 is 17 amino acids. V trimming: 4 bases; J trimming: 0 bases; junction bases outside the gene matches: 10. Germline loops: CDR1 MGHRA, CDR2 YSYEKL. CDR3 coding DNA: TGCGCCAGCAGCCCCCAAAGGTCGACAGGGGTGAACACTGAAGCTTTCTTT. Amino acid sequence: CASSPQRSTGVNTEAFF.

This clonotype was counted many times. Here the CDR3 reads CASSASSGGANEQFF. The DNA of the CDR3 is TGCGCCAGCAGCGCCTCTAGCGGGGGGGCCAATGAGCAGTTCTTC. V is TRBV5-1 and J is TRBJ2-1; TRBD2 matches 12 bases. Germline CDR1 reads SGHRS; CDR2 reads YFSETQ. CDR3 length: 15 residues. Trimming cost V 4 bases and J 6 bases; bases outside gene matches: 5.

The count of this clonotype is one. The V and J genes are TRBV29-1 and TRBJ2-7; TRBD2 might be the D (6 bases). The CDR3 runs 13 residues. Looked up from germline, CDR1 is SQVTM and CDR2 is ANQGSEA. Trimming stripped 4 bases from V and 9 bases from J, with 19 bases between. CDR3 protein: CSVGVGPRGGQYF. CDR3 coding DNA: TGCAGCGTTGGGGTGGGGCCGCGGGGAGGGCAGTACTTC.

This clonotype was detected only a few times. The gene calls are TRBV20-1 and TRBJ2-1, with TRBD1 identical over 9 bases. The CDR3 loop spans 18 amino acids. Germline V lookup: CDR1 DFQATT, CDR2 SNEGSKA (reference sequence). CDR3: CCVPGTGLSLSSYNEQFF. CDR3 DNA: TGCTGTGTTCCCGGGACAGGGTTGTCACTGAGCTCCTACAATGAGCAGTTCTTC.

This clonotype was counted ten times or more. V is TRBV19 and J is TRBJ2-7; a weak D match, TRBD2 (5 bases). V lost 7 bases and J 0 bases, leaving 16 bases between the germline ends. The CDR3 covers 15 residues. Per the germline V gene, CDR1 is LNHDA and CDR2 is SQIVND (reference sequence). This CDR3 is CASNNGMGDSYEQYF. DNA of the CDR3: TGTGCCAGTAACAATGGCATGGGAGACTCCTACGAGCAGTACTTC.

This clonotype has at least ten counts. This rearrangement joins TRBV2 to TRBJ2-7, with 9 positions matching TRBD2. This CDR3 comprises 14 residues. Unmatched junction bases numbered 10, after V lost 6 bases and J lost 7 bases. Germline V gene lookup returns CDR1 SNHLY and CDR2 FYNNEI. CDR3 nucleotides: TGTGCCAGCAGCGGGGGACTAGCAAGTCGGGAGCAGTACTTC. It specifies CASSGGLASREQYF. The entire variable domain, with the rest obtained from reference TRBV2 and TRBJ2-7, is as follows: EPEVTQTPSHQVTQMGQEVILRCVPISNHLYFYWYRQILGQKVEFLVSFYNNEISEKSEIFDDQFSVERPDGSNFTLKIRSTKLEDSAMYFCASSGGLASREQYFGPGTRLTVT.

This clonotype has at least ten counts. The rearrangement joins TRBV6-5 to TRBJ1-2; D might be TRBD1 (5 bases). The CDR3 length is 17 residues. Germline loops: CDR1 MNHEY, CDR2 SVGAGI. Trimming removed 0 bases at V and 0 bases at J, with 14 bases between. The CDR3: CASSYSRGTPANYGYTF. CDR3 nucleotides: TGTGCCAGCAGTTACTCAAGGGGAACCCCCGCTAACTATGGCTACACCTTC.

DNA of the CDR3: TGTGCCATCTGTTTAGCGAAGGGAGACAGGGGCGCTTACAATGAGCAGTTCTTC. This codes for CAICLAKGDRGAYNEQFF. This chain connects TRBV6-4 to TRBJ2-1; 8 positions agree with TRBD1. CDR3 length equals 18 residues. Germline V lookup: CDR1 MRHNA, CDR2 SNTAGT. V lost 10 bases, J lost 4 bases, and 21 bases stayed unmatched.

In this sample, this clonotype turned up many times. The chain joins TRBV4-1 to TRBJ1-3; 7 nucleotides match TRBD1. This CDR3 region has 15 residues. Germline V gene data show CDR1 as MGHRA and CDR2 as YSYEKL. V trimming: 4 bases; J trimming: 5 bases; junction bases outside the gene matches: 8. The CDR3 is CASSRLWDSRNTIYF. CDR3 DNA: TGCGCCAGCAGCCGCCTTTGGGACAGCCGAAACACCATATATTTT.

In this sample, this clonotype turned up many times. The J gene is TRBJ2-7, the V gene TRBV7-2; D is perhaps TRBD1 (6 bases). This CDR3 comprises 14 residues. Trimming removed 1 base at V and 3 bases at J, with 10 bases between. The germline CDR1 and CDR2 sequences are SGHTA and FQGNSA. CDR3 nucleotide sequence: TGTGCCAGCAGCTTAGACCGCAGGGGCTACGAGCAGTACTTC. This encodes CASSLDRRGYEQYF.

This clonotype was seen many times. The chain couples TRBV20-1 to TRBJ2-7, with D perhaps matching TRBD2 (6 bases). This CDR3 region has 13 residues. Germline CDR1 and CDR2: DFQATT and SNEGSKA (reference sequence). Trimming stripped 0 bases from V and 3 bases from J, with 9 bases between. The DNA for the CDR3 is TGCAGTGCTAGAGATTTGCGGGGCTACGAGCAGTACTTC. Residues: CSARDLRGYEQYF.

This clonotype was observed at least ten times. The CDR3 DNA reads TGCGCCAGCAGCTTGGGCGGGATTAACACAGATACGCAGTATTTT. Protein sequence: CASSLGGINTDTQYF. V gene TRBV5-1 combines with J gene TRBJ2-3; D possibly corresponds to TRBD2 (6 bases). Between the trimmed V and J ends, which lost 0 bases and 2 bases, there was a span of 10 bases. CDR3 length: 15 amino acids. CDR1 SGHRS and CDR2 YFSETQ come from the germline V gene.